The rows below give T cell receptor beta chains drawn from one sample of a study of response to subunit inactivated influenza vaccine. Each CDR3 protein gets one entry after TCRdb re-called the RT-PCR reads with MiXCR. The sample carries hundreds of thousands of distinct CDR3 sequences, 15% to 19% recorded once. Sequencing used PBMCs from blood, obtained 12 days after vaccination. These receptors were taken from a man aged 50-59 years who received an inactivated influenza vaccine. Both conserved end residues are part of each CDR3. Fields, in order: CDR3 protein, CDR3 length, V gene.

CASRREGSYNEQFF	14	TRBV12-3/TRBV12-4
CSARHGYNEQFF	12	TRBV20-1
CATSSIQVTEAFF	13	TRBV15
CASSLVLGMFSGGNEQFF	18	TRBV11-1
CATTNTGELFF	11	TRBV19
CSLGHRYNEQFF	12	TRBV29-1
CASSTVGMRGYEQYF	15	TRBV6-2/TRBV6-3
CASSLARQGANTEAFF	16	TRBV28
CASSYERGSAKNIQYF	16	TRBV6-2/TRBV6-3
CSVVGGASTDTQYF	14	TRBV29-1
CASSPGQLSSYEQYF	15	TRBV27
CASSIPLGQGNQPQHF	16	TRBV19
CSVENRTSFETQYF	14	TRBV29-1
CASSGRINQPQHF	13	TRBV4-3
CASSPIRQGNSQGVGYTF	18	TRBV18
CASSQLRDRGPGELFF	16	TRBV3-1
CASSKGGNPNTGELFF	16	TRBV4-1
CASKPTHSGNEQFF	14	TRBV7-2